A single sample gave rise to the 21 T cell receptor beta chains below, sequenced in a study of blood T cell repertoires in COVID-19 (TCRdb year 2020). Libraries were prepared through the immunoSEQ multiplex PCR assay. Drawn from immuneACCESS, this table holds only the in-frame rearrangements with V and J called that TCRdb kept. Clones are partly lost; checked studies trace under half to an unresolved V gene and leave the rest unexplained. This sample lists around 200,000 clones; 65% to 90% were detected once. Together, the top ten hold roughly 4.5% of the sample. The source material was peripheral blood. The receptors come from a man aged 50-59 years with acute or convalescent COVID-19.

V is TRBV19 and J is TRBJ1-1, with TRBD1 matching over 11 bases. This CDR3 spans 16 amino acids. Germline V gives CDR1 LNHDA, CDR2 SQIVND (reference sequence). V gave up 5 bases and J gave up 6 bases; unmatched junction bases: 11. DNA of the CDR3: TGTGCCAGTAGTCCGCAGGGACAGGGGGTGTTCGCTGAAGCTTTCTTT. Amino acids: CASSPQGQGVFAEAFF.

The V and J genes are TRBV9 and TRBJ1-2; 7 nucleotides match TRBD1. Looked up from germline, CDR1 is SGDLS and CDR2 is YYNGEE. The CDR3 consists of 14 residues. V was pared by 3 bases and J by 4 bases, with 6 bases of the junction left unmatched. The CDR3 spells CASSARQGTYGYTF. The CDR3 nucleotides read TGTGCCAGCAGCGCCCGACAGGGCACCTATGGCTACACCTTC.

CDR3 DNA sequence: TGTGCCAGCAAGGCAGGGGGAGAGACCCAGTACTTC. Amino acid sequence: CASKAGGETQYF. The chain has TRBV6-6 and TRBJ2-5; TRBD1 matches at 7 bases. Germline CDR1 MNHNY, CDR2 SVGAGI (reference sequence). This CDR3 region has 12 residues. V lost 7 bases, J lost 4 bases, and 3 bases stayed unmatched.

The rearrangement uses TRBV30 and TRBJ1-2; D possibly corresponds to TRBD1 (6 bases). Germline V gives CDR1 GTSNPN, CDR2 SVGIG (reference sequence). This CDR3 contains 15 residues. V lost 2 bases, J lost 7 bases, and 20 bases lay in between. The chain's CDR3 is CAWSFASGGLGGYTF. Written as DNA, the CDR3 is TGTGCCTGGAGTTTCGCCTCCGGGGGGCTGGGTGGCTACACCTTC.

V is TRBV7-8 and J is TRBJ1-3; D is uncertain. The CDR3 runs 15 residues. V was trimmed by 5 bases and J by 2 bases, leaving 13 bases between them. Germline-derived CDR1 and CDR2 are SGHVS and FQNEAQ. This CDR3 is CASSPNEFAGNTIYF. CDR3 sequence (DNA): TGTGCCAGCAGCCCAAATGAGTTTGCTGGAAACACCATATATTTT.

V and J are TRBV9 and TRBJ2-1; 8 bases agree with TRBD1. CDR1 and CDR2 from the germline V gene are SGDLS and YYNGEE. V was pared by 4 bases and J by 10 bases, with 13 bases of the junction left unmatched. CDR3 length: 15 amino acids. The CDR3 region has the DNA TGTGCCAGCAGCCCCCGGGCAGGGGGCAATGGCGAGCAGTTCTTC. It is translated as CASSPRAGGNGEQFF.

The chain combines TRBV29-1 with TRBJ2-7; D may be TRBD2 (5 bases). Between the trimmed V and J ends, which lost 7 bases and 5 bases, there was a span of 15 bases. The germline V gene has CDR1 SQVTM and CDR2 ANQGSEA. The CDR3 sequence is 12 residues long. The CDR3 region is CSADGPGDEQYF. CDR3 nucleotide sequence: TGCAGCGCCGACGGTCCCGGGGACGAGCAGTACTTC.

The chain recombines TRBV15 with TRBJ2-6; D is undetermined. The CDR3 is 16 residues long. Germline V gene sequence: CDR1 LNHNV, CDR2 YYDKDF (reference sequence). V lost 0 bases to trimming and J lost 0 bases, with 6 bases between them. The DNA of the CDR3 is TGTGCCACCAGCAGAGATCAGAACTCTGGGGCCAACGTCCTGACTTTC. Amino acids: CATSRDQNSGANVLTF.

The CDR3 spells CASSLGGDRVEQYF. In DNA form, the CDR3 reads TGTGCCAGCAGCCTCGGTGGGGACAGGGTAGAGCAGTACTTC. The J gene is TRBJ2-7, the V gene TRBV7-2; 9 nucleotides line up with TRBD1. Per the germline V gene, CDR1 is SGHTA and CDR2 is FQGNSA. J lost 7 bases, V lost 5 bases, and 9 bases had no gene match. The CDR3 spans 14 residues.

CDR3 DNA: TGCGCCAGCAGCCAGGGGCTACAAGCAGGCACAGATACGCAGTATTTT. As protein: CASSQGLQAGTDTQYF. The chain joins TRBV4-1 to TRBJ2-3; tentative D call: TRBD1 (5 bases). Trimming took off 3 bases at V and 1 base at J, with 14 bases between the two ends. This CDR3 has 16 residues. Germline V gene data show CDR1 as MGHRA and CDR2 as YSYEKL.

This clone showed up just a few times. CDR3 DNA sequence: TGTGCCAGCAGCTTAGTTCGACAGGCCCACGAGCAGTACTTC. It codes for CASSLVRQAHEQYF. This chain connects TRBV11-2 to TRBJ2-7; a weak D match, TRBD1 (6 bases). The CDR3 totals 14 residues. V was cut by 1 base and J by 5 bases, with 12 bases left in between. CDR1 is SGHAT and CDR2 is FQNNGV in the germline V gene.

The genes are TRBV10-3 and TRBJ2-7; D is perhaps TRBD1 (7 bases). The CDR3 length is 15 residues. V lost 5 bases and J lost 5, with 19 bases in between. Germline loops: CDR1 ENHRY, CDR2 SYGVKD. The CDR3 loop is CAISPPEGGQDEQYF. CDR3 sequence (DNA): TGTGCCATCAGTCCCCCGGAGGGTGGACAGGACGAGCAGTACTTC.

CDR3 residues: CASSQDYYGPLYSNQPQHF. CDR3 DNA sequence: TGTGCCAGCAGCCAAGATTACTATGGCCCCCTTTATAGCAATCAGCCCCAGCATTTT. The chain has TRBV4-2 and TRBJ1-5; D unresolved. The CDR3 contains 19 residues. The V and J ends lost 0 bases and 0 bases respectively, with 18 bases between them. Germline CDR1 is LGHNA and CDR2 is YNFKEQ.

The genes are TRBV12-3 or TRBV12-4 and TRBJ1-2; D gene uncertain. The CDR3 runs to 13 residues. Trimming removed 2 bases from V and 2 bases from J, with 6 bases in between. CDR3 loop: CASSLNSNYGYTF. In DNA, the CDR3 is TGTGCCAGCAGTTTAAACAGCAACTATGGCTACACCTTC.

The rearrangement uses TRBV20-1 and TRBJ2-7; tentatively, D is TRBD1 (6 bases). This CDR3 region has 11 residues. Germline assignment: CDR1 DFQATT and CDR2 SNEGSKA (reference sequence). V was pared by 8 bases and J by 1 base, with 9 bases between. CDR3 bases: TGCAGTTACGGACAGTCCTACGAGCAGTACTTC. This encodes CSYGQSYEQYF.

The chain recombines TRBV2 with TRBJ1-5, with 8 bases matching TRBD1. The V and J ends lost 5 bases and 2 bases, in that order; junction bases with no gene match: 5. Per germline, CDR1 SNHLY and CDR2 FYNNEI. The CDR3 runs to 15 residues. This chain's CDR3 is CASSRTGGGNQPQHF. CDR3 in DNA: TGTGCCAGCAGTCGTACAGGGGGAGGCAATCAGCCCCAGCATTTT. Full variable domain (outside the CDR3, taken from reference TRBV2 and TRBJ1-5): EPEVTQTPSHQVTQMGQEVILRCVPISNHLYFYWYRQILGQKVEFLVSFYNNEISEKSEIFDDQFSVERPDGSNFTLKIRSTKLEDSAMYFCASSRTGGGNQPQHFGDGTRLSIL.

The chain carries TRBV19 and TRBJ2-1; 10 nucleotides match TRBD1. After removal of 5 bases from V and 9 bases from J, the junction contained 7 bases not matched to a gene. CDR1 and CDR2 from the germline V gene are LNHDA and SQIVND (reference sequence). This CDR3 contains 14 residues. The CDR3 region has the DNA TGTGCCAGTAGTTACGGGGACAGGGGCGGTGAGCAGTTCTTC. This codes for CASSYGDRGGEQFF.

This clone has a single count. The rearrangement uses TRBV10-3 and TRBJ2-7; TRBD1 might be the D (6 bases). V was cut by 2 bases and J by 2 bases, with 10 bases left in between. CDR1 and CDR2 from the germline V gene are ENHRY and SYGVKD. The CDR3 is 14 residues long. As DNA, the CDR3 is TGTGCCATCAGTGAGCCGGGACACACCTACGAGCAGTACTTC. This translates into CAISEPGHTYEQYF.

CDR3 sequence (DNA): TGTGCCATCAGTGAGTCAATCAGGGGAATCTCTGGAAACACCATATATTTT. Encoded protein: CAISESIRGISGNTIYF. The rearrangement uses TRBV10-3 and TRBJ1-3, with a possible D match to TRBD1 (6 bases). The V end lost 0 bases, the J end lost 0 bases, and 12 bases lay between the germline ends. From germline, CDR1 is ENHRY and CDR2 SYGVKD. The length of the CDR3 is 17 residues.

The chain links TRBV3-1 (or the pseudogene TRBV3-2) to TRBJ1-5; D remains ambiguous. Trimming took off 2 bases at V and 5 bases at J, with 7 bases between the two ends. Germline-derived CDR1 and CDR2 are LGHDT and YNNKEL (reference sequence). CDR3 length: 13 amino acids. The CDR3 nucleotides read TGTGCCAGCAGCCAAACTCGGGATCAGCCCCAGCATTTT. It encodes CASSQTRDQPQHF.

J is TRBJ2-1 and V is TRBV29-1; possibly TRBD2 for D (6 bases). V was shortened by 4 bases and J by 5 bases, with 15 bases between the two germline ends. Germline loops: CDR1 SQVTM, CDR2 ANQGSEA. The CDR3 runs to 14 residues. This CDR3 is CSVVWRGWHNEQFF. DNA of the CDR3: TGCAGCGTTGTTTGGAGGGGTTGGCACAATGAGCAGTTCTTC.